These T cell receptor beta chains were read from a single sample in a study of blood T cells in healthy people across ages. TCRdb reprocessed the 5' RACE reads via MiXCR and lists one record per CDR3 protein. The sample holds over 600,000 distinct CDR3 sequences; roughly two fifths are singletons and the top ten take about 32%. Specimen: blood. These receptors originate from a man aged 80 or over in good health. Each CDR3 is given with its conserved first and last residue. A D gene is named only where the DNA matches it firmly. For some rows the clone size is stated as once, few or many, or as a class when expanded; others skip it.

V,size,J,D,DNA,CDR3
TRBV6-2/TRBV6-3,NA,TRBJ1-5,NA,TGTGCCAGCAGTTACGGTTATGGGGGGCAGCCCCAGCATTTT,CASSYGYGGQPQHF
TRBV28,many,TRBJ2-7,NA,TGTGCCAGCAGTTTTTTACAGGGCTCCTACGAGCAGTACTTC,CASSFLQGSYEQYF
TRBV9,few,TRBJ1-2,NA,TGTGCCAGCAGCGCCTCTGGGGGGATTGACGGCTACACCTTC,CASSASGGIDGYTF
TRBV7-9,NA,TRBJ2-1,TRBD1,TGTGCCAGCAGCTTTACGGACAGGGATGAGCAGTTCTTC,CASSFTDRDEQFF
TRBV7-2,few,TRBJ1-3,NA,TGTGCCAGCAGATTACAGGGAAACACCATATATTTT,CASRLQGNTIYF
TRBV5-1,NA,TRBJ2-3,NA,TGCGCCAGCAGCTTGGGAAAGTCAGATACGCAGTATTTT,CASSLGKSDTQYF
TRBV27,NA,TRBJ2-7,TRBD2,TGTGCCAGCAGTTTAGTACTAGCGGCCTCCTACGAGCAGTACTTC,CASSLVLAASYEQYF
TRBV9,NA,TRBJ2-7,NA,TGTGCCAGCAGCGTCATGGAGACGTCCGAGCAGTACTTC,CASSVMETSEQYF
TRBV14,few,TRBJ1-1,NA,TGTGCCAGCAGCCGCAGGGGCGGGTACACTGAAGCTTTCTTT,CASSRRGGYTEAFF
TRBV20-1,few,TRBJ2-1,NA,TGCAGTGCTAGAGATATTGCCCAAAACAATGAGCAGTTCTTC,CSARDIAQNNEQFF
TRBV6-5,many,TRBJ2-5,TRBD2,TGTGCCAGCAGTTACTCGCTAGCGGGAAGGGGAGAGACCCAGTACTTC,CASSYSLAGRGETQYF
TRBV9,NA,TRBJ2-1,NA,TGTGCCAGCAGTAGTAGTGCAGGCACCTACAATGAGCAGTTCTTC,CASSSSAGTYNEQFF
TRBV25-1,NA,TRBJ2-7,NA,TGTGCCAGCAGTGAATGCGTCTGGACAGACGTCTCCTACGAGCAGTACTTC,CASSECVWTDVSYEQYF
TRBV29-1,few,TRBJ2-7,TRBD1,TGCAGCGTACGCCGGGACAGGGTGTCCGAGCAGTACTTC,CSVRRDRVSEQYF
TRBV18,NA,TRBJ2-1,TRBD2,TGTGCCAGCTCACCTAGCGGGAGTGCCGATGAGCAGTTCTTC,CASSPSGSADEQFF
TRBV4-2,NA,TRBJ2-3,TRBD2,TGTGCCAGCAGCCATGGCGCCGGGACTACTAGCACAGATACGCAGTATTTT,CASSHGAGTTSTDTQYF
TRBV28,NA,TRBJ2-4,NA,TGTGCCAGCCAGGGACTTCGCTACGGGCAGTACTTC,CASQGLRYGQYF
TRBV3-1,NA,TRBJ2-3,NA,TGTGCCAGCAGCCAAGGCTGGGGCCTTACAGATACGCAGTATTTT,CASSQGWGLTDTQYF
TRBV21-1,NA,TRBJ2-5,NA,TGTGCCAGCAGTCCGTTTGGAAATGAGCAGTACTTC,CASSPFGNEQYF
TRBV5-1,few,TRBJ2-2,NA,TGCGCCAGCAGCTATGGGAACAGAGCGAACACCGGGGAGCTGTTTTTT,CASSYGNRANTGELFF
TRBV6-4,NA,TRBJ1-6,NA,TGTGCCAGTTCACAGGGAACGCATAATTCACCCCTCCACTTT,CASSQGTHNSPLHF
TRBV20-1,NA,TRBJ2-7,TRBD2,TGCAGTGCGGGACTAGCGGTCTACGAGCAGTACTTC,CSAGLAVYEQYF
TRBV28,NA,TRBJ2-5,TRBD2,TGTGCCAGCAGTTTATGGGGCGGGAGGGCCCTACGGGAGACCCAGTACTTC,CASSLWGGRALRETQYF
TRBV29-1,NA,TRBJ1-1,TRBD1,TGCAGCGTTGAAGATAGGACAGGGAAGGATGAAGCTTTCTTT,CSVEDRTGKDEAFF
TRBV12-3/TRBV12-4,few,TRBJ2-1,TRBD2,TGTGCCAGCAGTTTAGTTAGCGGGGGCTCCTACAATGAGCAGTTCTTC,CASSLVSGGSYNEQFF
TRBV10-2,NA,TRBJ2-1,NA,TGCGCCAGCAATCGGACCGGTGGCTACAATGAGCAGTTCTTC,CASNRTGGYNEQFF
TRBV10-1,NA,TRBJ2-7,NA,TGCGCCAGCAGTGAGGTGGGCAGGGACGAGCAGTACTTC,CASSEVGRDEQYF